This TCR beta chain was sequenced during a study of T cell repertoires in cytomegalovirus infection. Overall study findings and caveats: Dominating the ex vivo response were TCR beta clonotypes that were CMV-specific and HLA-C-restricted.

This clonotype was seen ten or more times. Its antigen remains unidentified. TCRdb itself ran the reads through MiXCR, one entry per CDR3 protein. The sample includes roughly 500,000 distinct CDR3 sequences, about 11% seen only once; the top ten take roughly 10%. The germline V gene has CDR1 SGHDN and CDR2 FVKESK. Trimming removed 1 base from V and 3 bases from J, with 6 bases in between. CDR3 length equals 13 residues. The receptor's source is a human donor in good health (CMV status not recorded). Some clones in this sample may be carry-over from other donors' samples. The sequencing input was PBMCs. The chain employs TRBV14 and TRBJ1-2; D remains ambiguous. CDR3 residues: CASSQGLDYGYTF. CDR3 DNA sequence: TGTGCCAGCAGCCAAGGGCTGGACTATGGCTACACCTTC.